A selection of T cell receptor beta chains follows, all from one sample in a study of vaccination effects on CD4 cells after COVID-19. Antigens for these TCRs are unknown. Profiled with immunoSEQ multiplex PCR; TCRdb holds only in-frame clones, not every one. The sample has tens of thousands of clones, around 74% seen once; the top ten hold under 2.5%. Sequencing was performed on CD4+ T cells from PBMCs cultured without peptide, taken after COVID-19 vaccination. These receptors all stem from a human donor who received a COVID-19 vaccine. Each CDR3 is given with its conserved first and last residue. Each record gives: V gene, J gene, D gene, clone size, CDR3 protein, CDR3 DNA. The D gene is left open where the match is weak. Rows give clone size only sometimes, using once, few, many, or a class for an expanded clone.

>TRBV7-9|TRBJ2-6|.|.
CASSIQSGANVLTF
TGTGCCAGCAGCATCCAAAGTGGGGCCAACGTCCTGACTTTC
>TRBV5-1|TRBJ1-2|.|.
CASSLGLGGAWDGYTF
TGCGCCAGCAGCTTGGGGCTCGGGGGAGCGTGGGATGGCTACACCTTC
>TRBV19|TRBJ2-1|.|once
CASSRTTSGNEQFF
TGTGCCAGTAGTAGGACTACCTCTGGGAATGAGCAGTTCTTC
>TRBV29-1|TRBJ2-6|.|.
CSVAGTGANVLTF
TGCAGCGTGGCAGGGACCGGGGCCAACGTCCTGACTTTC
>TRBV2|TRBJ2-1|TRBD1|.
CASSGDRGHNEQFF
TGTGCCAGCAGTGGGGACAGGGGGCACAATGAGCAGTTCTTC
>TRBV24-1|TRBJ2-1|.|.
CATSDFRGASYNEQFF
TGTGCCACCAGTGATTTCCGGGGGGCCTCCTACAATGAGCAGTTCTTC
>TRBV3-1/TRBV3-2|TRBJ2-3|.|once
CASSQVWGAGTDTQYF
TGTGCCAGCAGCCAAGTTTGGGGGGCGGGGACAGATACGCAGTATTTT
>TRBV27|TRBJ2-2|.|once
CASKSEGQVTGELFF
TGTGCCAGCAAGAGTGAGGGGCAGGTCACCGGGGAGCTGTTTTTT
>TRBV19|TRBJ2-3|.|.
CASTTQGISTDTQYF
TGTGCCAGTACCACACAGGGTATCAGCACAGATACGCAGTATTTT
>TRBV6-1|TRBJ1-5|.|.
CASSEARASNQPQHF
TGTGCCAGCAGTGAAGCGCGGGCTAGCAATCAGCCCCAGCATTTT
>TRBV24-1|TRBJ1-4|.|.
CATSDLGGFAREKLFF
TGTGCCACCAGTGATTTGGGGGGGTTCGCAAGGGAAAAACTGTTTTTT
>TRBV4-1|TRBJ1-1|.|.
CASSQGRRTEAFF
TGCGCCAGCAGCCAAGGGAGAAGAACTGAAGCTTTCTTT
>TRBV19|TRBJ1-1|.|.
CASSLDSVGGAFF
TGTGCCAGTAGTTTGGACAGTGTGGGAGGAGCTTTCTTT
>TRBV27|TRBJ2-3|.|.
CASSFRGWGGTDTQYF
TGTGCCAGCAGTTTCCGGGGGTGGGGGGGCACAGATACGCAGTATTTT
>TRBV28|TRBJ1-1|TRBD1|.
CASSFRDRRNTEAFF
TGTGCCAGCAGTTTTCGGGACAGGAGAAACACTGAAGCTTTCTTT
>TRBV7-3|TRBJ2-2|TRBD1|few
CASSLIGQGSTGELFF
TGTGCCAGCAGCTTAATTGGACAGGGATCGACCGGGGAGCTGTTTTTT
>TRBV24-1|TRBJ2-3|.|.
CATSDNTRGNTDTQYF
TGTGCCACCAGTGATAATACGAGGGGAAACACAGATACGCAGTATTTT
>TRBV5-4|TRBJ1-1|.|.
CASSLQIYTEAFF
TGTGCCAGCAGCTTGCAGATTTACACTGAAGCTTTCTTT
>TRBV19|TRBJ1-1|TRBD1|.
CASSIRPGQGSRTEAFF
TGTGCCAGTAGTATAAGACCGGGACAGGGGTCGCGCACTGAAGCTTTCTTT
>TRBV5-1|TRBJ2-1|TRBD1|few
CASSLSAGTGANEQFF
TGCGCCAGCAGCTTATCAGCCGGGACAGGGGCCAATGAGCAGTTCTTC
>TRBV9|TRBJ2-1|TRBD2|.
CASSGRDYYNEQFF
TGTGCCAGCAGCGGCCGGGACTACTACAATGAGCAGTTCTTC
>TRBV3-1/TRBV3-2|TRBJ1-3|TRBD1|.
CASNRQGLGGNTIYF
TGTGCCAGCAACCGACAGGGGCTGGGAGGAAACACCATATATTTT
>TRBV29-1|TRBJ2-5|.|.
CSVVSGQETQYF
TGCAGCGTTGTTAGCGGCCAAGAGACCCAGTACTTC
>TRBV9|TRBJ2-3|TRBD1|.
CASSVAGGTGGTDTQYF
TGTGCCAGCAGCGTAGCCGGGGGGACAGGGGGCACAGATACGCAGTATTTT
>TRBV4-2|TRBJ1-2|.|.
CASSQDTKATYGYTF
TGTGCCAGCAGCCAAGATACGAAAGCAACCTATGGCTACACCTTC
>TRBV2|TRBJ1-4|TRBD1|.
CASSPWDRGNEKLFF
TGTGCCAGCAGTCCATGGGACAGGGGAAATGAAAAACTGTTTTTT
>TRBV5-5|TRBJ1-5|.|.
CASSETPTRGQPQHF
TGTGCCAGCAGCGAAACCCCTACCCGGGGTCAGCCCCAGCATTTT
>TRBV7-9|TRBJ2-3|.|.
CASSLGWASATTDTQYF
TGTGCCAGCAGCTTAGGTTGGGCTAGCGCTACTACAGATACGCAGTATTTT
>TRBV5-8|TRBJ2-4|.|.
CASSSAGASVLAKNIQYF
TGTGCCAGCAGCTCCGCGGGGGCCAGCGTTTTAGCCAAAAACATTCAGTACTTC
>TRBV29-1|TRBJ2-3|TRBD1|.
CSTRRGQGVTDTQYF
TGCAGCACTAGAAGGGGACAGGGGGTCACAGATACGCAGTATTTT
>TRBV19|TRBJ1-5|TRBD1|few
CASSIGLDRGVRQPQHF
TGTGCCAGTAGTATAGGTTTGGACAGGGGGGTACGGCAGCCCCAGCATTTT
>TRBV7-2|TRBJ2-5|TRBD1|.
CASSTRQGRQETQYF
TGTGCCAGCAGCACGCGACAGGGGAGGCAAGAGACCCAGTACTTC
>TRBV5-1|TRBJ2-3|TRBD2|.
CASSQGLAGGLLVDTQYF
TGCGCCAGCAGCCAGGGACTAGCGGGGGGGCTATTGGTAGATACGCAGTATTTT
>TRBV5-4|TRBJ2-5|TRBD2|.
CASSPPGAGGPGETQYF
TGTGCCAGCAGCCCGCCCGGGGCGGGGGGGCCGGGAGAGACCCAGTACTTC
>TRBV5-1|TRBJ2-5|TRBD2|.
CASSLAVAGGQETQYF
TGCGCCAGCAGCTTGGCTGTTGCGGGGGGCCAGGAGACCCAGTACTTC
>TRBV6-5|TRBJ1-3|.|.
CASSPVEGGNTIYF
TGTGCCAGCAGCCCGGTGGAGGGGGGAAACACCATATATTTT
>TRBV28|TRBJ1-4|.|.
CASSPGTDPTNEKLFF
TGTGCCAGCAGCCCAGGGACGGATCCAACTAATGAAAAACTGTTTTTT
>TRBV4-1|TRBJ2-1|TRBD2|.
CASSPIFQRGTRNEQFF
TGCGCCAGCAGCCCAATCTTCCAGCGGGGGACCCGCAATGAGCAGTTCTTC
>TRBV4-2|TRBJ2-3|.|.
CASSQGTSPGTDTQYF
TGTGCCAGCAGCCAAGGTACCTCTCCAGGCACAGATACGCAGTATTTT
>TRBV21-1|TRBJ1-1|.|.
CASSVRGTVMPEAFF
TGTGCCAGCAGCGTGAGGGGGACGGTAATGCCTGAAGCTTTCTTT
>TRBV5-5|TRBJ1-2|.|.
CASSPIPNYGYTF
TGTGCCAGCAGCCCCATACCAAACTATGGCTACACCTTC
>TRBV25-1|TRBJ2-3|.|.
CASTVGVPDTQYF
TGTGCCAGCACCGTTGGGGTACCCGATACGCAGTATTTT
>TRBV30|TRBJ1-6|TRBD1|.
CAWSVQGGNSPLHF
TGTGCCTGGAGTGTACAGGGGGGAAATTCACCCCTCCACTTT
>TRBV18|TRBJ2-5|TRBD1|.
CASSPAYRGDETQYF
TGTGCCAGCTCACCAGCTTACAGGGGGGACGAGACCCAGTACTTC
>TRBV30|TRBJ1-1|.|.
CAWKWTNTEAFF
TGTGCCTGGAAATGGACGAACACTGAAGCTTTCTTT
>TRBV19|TRBJ1-2|TRBD1|few
CASNDRDRGSYGYTF
TGTGCCAGTAACGACCGGGACAGGGGATCTTATGGCTACACCTTC
>TRBV3-1/TRBV3-2|TRBJ1-2|.|.
CASSLPGTLRGYTF
TGTGCCAGCAGCCTCCCCGGGACGCTGCGGGGCTACACCTTC
>TRBV6-5|TRBJ1-1|.|.
CASSYHRDSTEAFF
TGTGCCAGCAGTTACCACAGGGATAGCACTGAAGCTTTCTTT
>TRBV2|TRBJ2-5|TRBD1|.
CASSWDRMQQETQYF
TGTGCCAGCAGTTGGGACAGGATGCAGCAAGAGACCCAGTACTTC
>TRBV6-2/TRBV6-3|TRBJ2-2|.|.
CASSYRGYTGELFF
TGTGCCAGCAGTTACAGAGGCTACACCGGGGAGCTGTTTTTT
>TRBV5-1|TRBJ1-2|.|few
CASSLQGDGYTF
TGCGCCAGCAGCCTGCAGGGAGATGGCTACACCTTC
>TRBV4-1|TRBJ1-4|TRBD1|few
CASSQYTLGQGFEKLFF
TGCGCCAGCAGCCAATATACGTTGGGACAGGGATTTGAAAAACTGTTTTTT
>TRBV24-1|TRBJ2-3|TRBD2|.
CATSDRGEKTDTQYF
TGTGCCACCAGTGATCGGGGGGAAAAGACAGATACGCAGTATTTT
>TRBV19|TRBJ1-3|.|.
CASSMLLGPSGNTIYF
TGTGCCAGTAGTATGCTTCTGGGACCCTCTGGAAACACCATATATTTT
>TRBV28|TRBJ1-4|TRBD1|.
CASSLPGQGREKLFF
TGTGCCAGCAGTTTACCCGGACAGGGGAGGGAAAAACTGTTTTTT
>TRBV4-2|TRBJ1-2|.|.
CASSQDRGAGYGYTF
TGTGCCAGCAGCCAAGATCGGGGGGCTGGCTATGGCTACACCTTC
>TRBV12-3/TRBV12-4|TRBJ1-1|.|.
CATQRGVNTEAFF
TGTGCCACCCAACGGGGGGTGAACACTGAAGCTTTCTTT
>TRBV5-1|TRBJ2-2|.|few
CASSGGQLVTNTGELFF
TGCGCCAGCAGCGGAGGACAGCTAGTTACGAACACCGGGGAGCTGTTTTTT
>TRBV6-5|TRBJ2-3|.|few
CASSSAGVRGDTQYF
TGTGCCAGCAGTTCCGCCGGGGTCCGGGGAGATACGCAGTATTTT
>TRBV14|TRBJ2-5|.|.
CASSSGWQAYQETQYF
TGTGCCAGCAGCTCAGGGTGGCAGGCGTACCAAGAGACCCAGTACTTC